The rows below give T cell receptor beta chains drawn from one sample of a study of OX40 agonist ivuxolimab in advanced cancers. Here immunoSEQ multiplex PCR was the method, and the copy in TCRdb shows in-frame clones only, minus some. The sample holds more than 55,000 clones, about 84% seen once. Material: CD4+ or CD8+ T cells sorted from blood, obtained in a trial of the OX40 agonist ivuxolimab. The receptors originated from an adult with an advanced solid tumor such as melanoma, head and neck, liver or kidney cancer. The CDR3 runs from the conserved cysteine through the conserved F or W. A D gene is named only where the DNA matches it firmly. Expanded clones are given a class, and other clones once, few, many or no size at all.

D	size	J	V	DNA	CDR3
TRBD1	.	TRBJ2-7	TRBV7-8	TGTGCCAGCAGTCGCCGACAGGGCACCTACGAGCAGTACTTC	CASSRRQGTYEQYF
.	.	TRBJ2-7	TRBV5-1	TGCGCCAGCAGCCTTTTTTATGGTAAGGGCACCTACGAGCAGTACTTC	CASSLFYGKGTYEQYF
.	.	TRBJ2-7	TRBV6-1	TGTGCCAGCAGTGAATATACTACAGGGGGAGGGACCTACGAGCAGTACTTC	CASSEYTTGGGTYEQYF
.	.	TRBJ2-7	TRBV2	TGTGCCAGCAGTGAAGAGGCGCTGAAATCCTACGAGCAGTACTTC	CASSEEALKSYEQYF
.	.	TRBJ2-3	TRBV2	TGTGCCAGCAGGACCCGATACACAGATACGCAGTATTTT	CASRTRYTDTQYF
.	.	TRBJ1-2	TRBV2	TGTGCCAGCAGTCCAAGGACGGTCTATGGCTACACCTTC	CASSPRTVYGYTF
.	.	TRBJ1-2	TRBV21-1	TGTGCCAGCAGCAAAGTTTTGACAGCTAACTATGGCTACACCTTC	CASSKVLTANYGYTF
TRBD2	.	TRBJ2-1	TRBV27	TGTGCCAGCAGTCCTGTAGCGGGGGTCCCTATAAGCTCCTACAATGAGCAGTTCTTC	CASSPVAGVPISSYNEQFF
TRBD1	.	TRBJ1-2	TRBV2	TGTGCCAGCAGAGGGACAGTCGCCAAAGGCTACACCTTC	CASRGTVAKGYTF
TRBD2	.	TRBJ2-7	TRBV5-4	TGTGCCAGCAGCTCCGGACTAGCGGGAAAATACGAGCAGTACTTC	CASSSGLAGKYEQYF
.	.	TRBJ2-7	TRBV5-4	TGCGCCAGCAGCCAACGGGTCAGGGGTCCCTACGAGCAGTACTTC	CASSQRVRGPYEQYF
.	.	TRBJ2-5	TRBV5-1	TGCGCCAGCAGCTCCGGGGGATCGGAGACCCAGTACTTC	CASSSGGSETQYF
.	.	TRBJ1-6	TRBV9	TGTGCCAGCAGCGTAGATCCAGGGCCCAATTCACCCCTCCACTTT	CASSVDPGPNSPLHF
.	.	TRBJ1-2	TRBV29-1	TGCAGCGTTGGGGACTCCTATGGCTACACCTTC	CSVGDSYGYTF
.	.	TRBJ2-3	TRBV28	TGTGCCAGCAGTGGACCGGGAGCATTAGCAGATACGCAGTATTTT	CASSGPGALADTQYF
TRBD1	.	TRBJ1-1	TRBV6-5	TGTGCCAGCGGACAGGGAGCAGGGAACACTGAAGCTTTCTTT	CASGQGAGNTEAFF
.	once	TRBJ2-7	TRBV7-9	TGTGCCAGCAGCACCCCCGGGGCAGGCATCTACGAGCAGTACTTC	CASSTPGAGIYEQYF
.	.	TRBJ1-2	TRBV6-5	TGTGCCAGCAGTTACCTCCCCCGGAATTATGGCTACACCTTC	CASSYLPRNYGYTF
.	.	TRBJ2-7	TRBV7-2	TGTGCCAGCAGCTTAGCGCGACAGACCAAGCAGTACTTC	CASSLARQTKQYF
TRBD1	.	TRBJ2-4	TRBV14	TGTGCCAGCAGCCAAATCGGGACAGTGCTGGACATTCAGTACTTC	CASSQIGTVLDIQYF
TRBD2	.	TRBJ2-1	TRBV19	TGTGCCAGTAGTAGCGCTAGCGGTATCTCCTACAATGAGCAGTTCTTC	CASSSASGISYNEQFF
.	few	TRBJ2-1	TRBV6-5	TGTGCCAGCAGTTACTCGTCGGGATACAATGAGCAGTTCTTC	CASSYSSGYNEQFF
TRBD2	many	TRBJ2-7	TRBV7-8	TGTGCCAGCAGCTTAATTATCACTAGCGGGAGTCAATACGAGCAGTACTTC	CASSLIITSGSQYEQYF
TRBD1	.	TRBJ1-1	TRBV11-3	TGTGCCAGCAGCACGCGGACAGGGACAGGAGAAGCTTTCTTT	CASSTRTGTGEAFF
.	once	TRBJ2-1	TRBV5-1	TGCGCCAGCAGCCCTACGACGGGCCCGAACTCCTACAATGAGCAGTTCTTC	CASSPTTGPNSYNEQFF
.	.	TRBJ1-2	TRBV6-6	TGTGCCAGCAGTTACTACAGGGAAGGCTATGGCTACACCTTC	CASSYYREGYGYTF